This entry concerns a single TCR beta chain. A single record per CDR3 protein comes from TCRdb applying MiXCR to the 5' RACE reads. The table lists about 400,000 distinct CDR3 sequences, over 5% of them singletons. V was cut by 6 bases and J by 10 bases, with 12 bases left in between. The CDR3 extends over 11 amino acids. This specimen comes from a study of T cells after yellow fever vaccination. Background on the study: Fractions of low cell number were prepared using SMART-Seq v4 Ultra Low Input.

The source of this sequence is a young man who received the YFV17D yellow fever vaccine. The sequencing used PBMCs, collected 5 days after the yellow fever booster vaccination. The chain joins TRBV12-3 or TRBV12-4 to TRBJ1-1, with TRBD1 as a possible D gene (6 bases). CDR3 DNA sequence: TGTGCCAGCAGGGACAGAGAGAGAGCTTTCTTT. Translating it yields CASRDRERAFF.